The 32 T cell receptor beta chains below all came from one sample that was sequenced in a study of shared clonotypes between healthy human individuals. Profiling relied on immunoSEQ multiplex PCR, and the TCRdb table lists in-frame clones only, not all of them. This table holds some 1 million clones, about 77% found once. Sequenced sample: memory CD4+ T cells sorted from blood. Subset specified: CD45RA-negative fraction. These receptor sequences come from a man younger than 35 in good health.

This clone was seen a handful of times. V gene TRBV6-1 combines with J gene TRBJ1-1; D perhaps matches TRBD1 (6 bases). Germline-derived CDR1 and CDR2 are MNHNS and SASEGT. V lost 2 bases to trimming and J lost 3 bases, with 13 bases between them. The length of the CDR3 is 15 residues. The CDR3 nucleotides are TGTGCCAGCAGTGAAAATGGGGGGGGCTACACTGAAGCTTTCTTT. Translating gives CASSENGGGYTEAFF.

This chain links TRBV9 with TRBJ2-6, with TRBD1 identical over 12 bases. This CDR3 spans 17 amino acids. Germline CDR1 SGDLS, CDR2 YYNGEE. Trimming at V came to 3 bases and at J to 3 bases, leaving 4 bases not matched to a gene. The CDR3 DNA sequence: TGTGCCAGCAGCGCCGGGACAGGGGGCGGTGGGGCCAACGTCCTGACTTTC. This translates into CASSAGTGGGGANVLTF.

The V gene is TRBV29-1, the J gene TRBJ2-5; D assignment may be TRBD1 or TRBD2 (7 bases each). V was cut by 7 bases and J by 5 bases, with 17 bases left in between. CDR1 is SQVTM, CDR2 ANQGSEA, per germline. The CDR3 runs to 13 residues. CDR3: CSALGGGGETQYF. DNA for the CDR3: TGCAGCGCCCTGGGAGGGGGCGGGGAGACCCAGTACTTC.

The genes are TRBV2 and TRBJ2-7; D uncertain. V dropped 2 bases and J dropped 7 bases, with 6 bases sitting between them. This CDR3 spans 11 amino acids. Germline assignment: CDR1 SNHLY and CDR2 FYNNEI. DNA of the CDR3: TGTGCCAGCAGTGAAAGACGGGAGCAGTACTTC. Amino acid sequence: CASSERREQYF.

This chain uses TRBV10-3 with TRBJ2-4; D may be TRBD2 (6 bases). Trimming pared 10 bases from V and 7 bases from J, leaving 11 bases between. Germline CDR1 is ENHRY and CDR2 is SYGVKD. CDR3 length: 11 amino acids. The CDR3 sequence: CATQRGNIQYF. The CDR3 nucleotides are TGTGCCACTCAACGGGGGAACATTCAGTACTTC.

The gene calls are TRBV30 and TRBJ2-7, with D possibly TRBD1 on 5 matching bases. Germline lookup yields CDR1 GTSNPN and CDR2 SVGIG (reference sequence). The CDR3 spans 13 residues. V was trimmed by 1 base and J by 4 bases, leaving 11 bases between them. CDR3 region: CAWSEQEAYEQYF. CDR3 nucleotides: TGTGCCTGGAGTGAACAGGAAGCGTACGAGCAGTACTTC.

The chain couples TRBV4-1 to TRBJ2-2; 11 nucleotides align to TRBD2. The germline CDR1 and CDR2 sequences are MGHRA and YSYEKL. The length of the CDR3 is 16 residues. The trim removed 6 bases at V and 4 bases at J, leaving 7 bases unmatched. The DNA for the CDR3 is TGCGCCAGCAGGTCCGGGACTAGCGGCACCACCGGGGAGCTGTTTTTT. Amino acids: CASRSGTSGTTGELFF.

The gene calls are TRBV25-1 and TRBJ1-1, with D possibly being TRBD1 (5 bases). CDR3 length: 15 amino acids. V lost 3 bases and J lost 1, with 12 bases in between. Germline CDR1 is MGHDK and CDR2 is SYGVNS. The CDR3 DNA sequence: TGTGCCAGCAGTGAGTTGGGGCAGACGAACACTGAAGCTTTCTTT. Its protein is CASSELGQTNTEAFF. The full variable domain, with the rest looked up from reference TRBV25-1 and TRBJ1-1, is EADIYQTPRYLVIGTGKKITLECSQTMGHDKMYWYQQDPGMELHLIHYSYGVNSTEKGDLSSESTVSRIRTEHFPLTLESARPSHTSQYLCASSELGQTNTEAFFGQGTRLTVV.

The CDR3 reads CASKTGGSHFSGANVLTF. CDR3 coding DNA: TGTGCCAGCAAGACAGGGGGCTCCCATTTCTCTGGGGCCAACGTCCTGACTTTC. The genes are TRBV5-6 and TRBJ2-6; 10 bases map to TRBD1. The CDR3 spans 18 residues. Trimming took 6 bases from V and 0 from J; bases not matched to a gene: 9. CDR1 and CDR2 from the germline V gene are SGHDT and YYEEEE.

The chain has TRBV5-1 and TRBJ1-4, with 9 nucleotides matching TRBD1. The CDR3 is 14 residues long. Trimming removed 4 bases from V and 6 bases from J; junction bases left unmatched: 4. CDR1 and CDR2 from the germline V gene are SGHRS and YFSETQ. CDR3 sequence (DNA): TGCGCCAGCAGCAGGGACAGGGCGGATGAAAAACTGTTTTTT. Residues: CASSRDRADEKLFF.

The chain links TRBV7-2 to TRBJ2-2; unclear D gene. Germline CDR1 SGHTA, CDR2 FQGNSA. Trimming shortened V by 1 base and J by 0 bases, and 6 bases separated the two germline ends. CDR3 length: 15 residues. The CDR3 coding sequence is TGTGCCAGCAGCTTAGTCCTCACGAACACCGGGGAGCTGTTTTTT. Translated, it gives CASSLVLTNTGELFF.

The chain recombines TRBV2 with TRBJ2-7, with a possible D match to TRBD2 (6 bases). The CDR3 extends over 13 amino acids. Germline V gives CDR1 SNHLY, CDR2 FYNNEI. The V end lost 2 bases, the J end lost 6 bases, and 11 bases lay between the germline ends. CDR3 sequence (DNA): TGTGCCAGCAGTGAATTCAGGACTACCGAGCAGTACTTC. Its protein product is CASSEFRTTEQYF.

The chain uses TRBV4-3 and TRBJ2-1, with D perhaps given as TRBD1 or TRBD2 (6 bases each). The germline V and J ends were trimmed by 6 bases and 5 bases, with 14 bases remaining between them. The CDR3 is 14 residues long. The germline V gene encodes CDR1 LGHNA and CDR2 YSLEER. For the CDR3, the DNA is TGCGCCAGCAGTGGTGGGGGGCTCCACAATGAGCAGTTCTTC. The encoded protein is CASSGGGLHNEQFF.

The chain uses TRBV5-1 and TRBJ2-5; D uncertain. V lost 0 bases, J lost 5 bases, and 14 bases lay in between. This CDR3 is built from 15 residues. CDR1 is SGHRS and CDR2 is YFSETQ in the germline V gene. Here the CDR3 reads CASSLGPGTLETQYF. Written as DNA, the CDR3 is TGCGCCAGCAGCTTGGGGCCAGGAACACTTGAGACCCAGTACTTC. Using reference TRBV5-1 and TRBJ2-5 for the parts outside the CDR3, the full variable domain is KAGVTQTPRYLIKTRGQQVTLSCSPISGHRSVSWYQQTPGQGLQFLFEYFSETQRNKGNFPGRFSGRQFSNSRSEMNVSTLELGDSALYLCASSLGPGTLETQYFGPGTRLLVL.

This clone was seen more than once but under ten times. The chain recombines TRBV7-9 with TRBJ2-2; TRBD1 agrees at 9 bases. The V gene's germline CDR1 is SEHNR and CDR2 FQNEAQ (reference sequence). Trimming cost V 5 bases and J 3 bases; bases outside gene matches: 4. The CDR3 covers 15 residues. CDR3 coding DNA: TGTGCCAGCAGCGAGGGACAGGGTTACACCGGGGAGCTGTTTTTT. Translation: CASSEGQGYTGELFF.

Written as DNA, the CDR3 is TGTGCCAGCTCCCAGGGACTAGTGAACACCGGGGAGCTGTTTTTT. Translating gives CASSQGLVNTGELFF. This chain links TRBV18 with TRBJ2-2; 8 nucleotides align to TRBD2. V lost 6 bases, J lost 1 base, and 4 bases stayed unmatched. Looked up from germline, CDR1 is KGHSH and CDR2 is LQKENI. The CDR3 is 15 residues long.

V usage is TRBV5-6 and J usage is TRBJ2-2, with TRBD1 matching 11 bases. With 5 bases clipped from V and 7 bases from J, the junction kept 19 bases outside the gene matches. Germline-derived CDR1 and CDR2 are SGHDT and YYEEEE. CDR3 length: 19 amino acids. The CDR3 coding sequence is TGTGCCAGCAGTTCCGGGACAGGGGGTTACGGGTCCTACGGCGGGGAGCTGTTTTTT. Encoded protein: CASSSGTGGYGSYGGELFF.

DNA for the CDR3: TGCAGCGTTGTGCCCCAGGGGGGGGAAAAACTGTTTTTT. It codes for CSVVPQGGEKLFF. This chain links TRBV29-1 with TRBJ1-4; 7 bases fit TRBD1. Germline CDR1 SQVTM, CDR2 ANQGSEA. This CDR3 contains 13 residues. The trim removed 4 bases at V and 8 bases at J, leaving 7 bases unmatched.

The sample holds a few counts of this clone. CDR3 DNA sequence: TGTGCCAGTAGTTCGGCTTGGACGGTCGATAATCAGCCCCAGCATTTT. Its protein product is CASSSAWTVDNQPQHF. The chain is built from TRBV19 and TRBJ1-5; D gene uncertain. The length of the CDR3 is 16 residues. Germline V gene lookup returns CDR1 LNHDA and CDR2 SQIVND (reference sequence). Trimming cost V 5 bases and J 4 bases, with 18 bases left between them.

This rearrangement joins TRBV7-3 to TRBJ1-2; D is unclear. Trimming stripped 5 bases from V and 7 bases from J, with 14 bases between. From germline, CDR1 is SGHTA and CDR2 FQGTGA. This CDR3 contains 13 residues. CDR3 sequence: CASSPSAASGYTF. In DNA, the CDR3 is TGTGCCAGCAGCCCAAGCGCAGCTTCTGGCTACACCTTC.

The chain combines TRBV30 with TRBJ1-4, with D maybe TRBD1 (6 bases). CDR1 and CDR2 (germline): GTSNPN, SVGIG (reference sequence). The V end lost 0 bases, the J end lost 3 bases, and 11 bases lay between the germline ends. The CDR3 consists of 15 residues. CDR3 protein: CAWSVGGQANEKLFF. CDR3 coding DNA: TGTGCCTGGAGTGTTGGGGGGCAGGCTAATGAAAAACTGTTTTTT. The variable domain in full, completed from reference TRBV30 and TRBJ1-4, reads SQTIHQWPATLVQPVGSPLSLECTVEGTSNPNLYWYRQAAGRGLQLLFYSVGIGQISSEVPQNLSASRPQDRQFILSSKKLLLSDSGFYLCAWSVGGQANEKLFFGSGTQLSVL.

This chain connects TRBV4-1 to TRBJ2-3; 10 bases are a match to TRBD2. Germline V gene sequence: CDR1 MGHRA, CDR2 YSYEKL. CDR3 length: 17 residues. The ends lost 2 bases at V and 6 bases at J; junction bases unmatched: 11. CDR3 DNA sequence: TGCGCCAGCAGCCAAATACCAGCGGGAGGGTTCAGGGATACGCAGTATTTT. It encodes CASSQIPAGGFRDTQYF.

This clone was observed once. The chain joins TRBV7-6 to TRBJ2-2; the D gene is possibly TRBD2 (6 bases). CDR3 length: 15 residues. Germline values: CDR1 SGHVS, CDR2 FNYEAQ. V lost 7 bases and J 2 bases, leaving 14 bases between the germline ends. This CDR3 reads CASKVGLQNTGELFF. DNA of the CDR3: TGTGCCAGCAAAGTGGGACTTCAAAACACCGGGGAGCTGTTTTTT. Full variable domain (missing parts from reference TRBV7-6 and TRBJ2-2): GAGVSQSPRYKVTKRGQDVALRCDPISGHVSLYWYRQALGQGPEFLTYFNYEAQQDKSGLPNDRFSAERPEGSISTLTIQRTEQRDSAMYRCASKVGLQNTGELFFGEGSRLTVL.

Turning to this clone: The sample carries other DNA sequences with the same CDR3. The chain recombines TRBV20-1 with TRBJ2-3; TRBD2 might be the D (5 bases). This CDR3 spans 10 amino acids. Germline CDR1 reads DFQATT; CDR2 reads SNEGSKA (reference sequence). The V gene lost 6 bases and the J gene lost 6 bases, with 7 bases spanning the gap. The CDR3 nucleotides read TGCAGTGCCCGGAGGGATACGCAGTATTTT. Residues: CSARRDTQYF.

The chain uses TRBV19 and TRBJ2-1, with 10 bases fitting TRBD2. The CDR3 consists of 15 residues. Per the germline V gene, CDR1 is LNHDA and CDR2 is SQIVND (reference sequence). The V gene end was trimmed by 6 bases and the J gene end by 4 bases; junction bases not matched to a gene: 6. In nucleotides, the CDR3 is TGTGCCAGTAGCCCCGGGACTAGCGTGTACAATGAGCAGTTCTTC. Protein product: CASSPGTSVYNEQFF.

The CDR3 coding sequence is TGTGCCAGCAGCTCCGGGACTAGCGCCAATGAGCAGTTCTTC. This codes for CASSSGTSANEQFF. The chain is built from TRBV11-2 and TRBJ2-1; 10 nucleotides match TRBD2. The V gene's germline CDR1 is SGHAT and CDR2 FQNNGV. The CDR3 is 14 amino acids. The trim removed 4 bases at V and 6 bases at J, leaving 3 bases unmatched.

The V and J genes are TRBV25-1 and TRBJ1-1; a possible D gene is TRBD1 (6 bases). Germline-derived CDR1 and CDR2 are MGHDK and SYGVNS. The CDR3 covers 13 residues. V lost 5 bases, J lost 8 bases, and 15 bases lay in between. The CDR3 nucleotides are TGTGCCAGCAGTAGGGGGGGCCAGGACGAAGCTTTCTTT. Residues: CASSRGGQDEAFF.

This clone has just one count. CDR3 DNA: TGTGCCAGCAGGGGGAGTTATCAGGCGGAGACCCAGTACTTC. Protein sequence: CASRGSYQAETQYF. J is TRBJ2-5 and V is TRBV6-1, with D possibly TRBD2 on 5 matching bases. The CDR3 is made up of 14 amino acids. Germline V gene lookup returns CDR1 MNHNS and CDR2 SASEGT. V gave up 6 bases and J gave up 5 bases, with 16 bases separating them.

This clone occurred a few times. This rearrangement joins TRBV7-2 to TRBJ2-1, with D tentatively TRBD2 (6 bases). Germline CDR1 reads SGHTA; CDR2 reads FQGNSA. The V gene lost 1 base and the J gene lost 4 bases, with 11 bases spanning the gap. The CDR3 is made up of 15 amino acids. The CDR3 DNA follows: TGTGCCAGCAGCTTAGAAGTTAGCGGTTACAATGAGCAGTTCTTC. Protein sequence: CASSLEVSGYNEQFF.

The V gene is TRBV5-1, the J gene TRBJ2-3, with 7 bases identical to TRBD2. This CDR3 region has 16 residues. Per the germline V gene, CDR1 is SGHRS and CDR2 is YFSETQ. Losses at the gene ends were 0 bases for V and 1 base for J; bases not matched to a gene: 5. The CDR3 region is CASSLAGTIRTDTQYF. CDR3 in DNA: TGCGCCAGCAGCTTGGCCGGGACTATACGCACAGATACGCAGTATTTT.

This sequence joins TRBV5-4 and TRBJ2-7; D perhaps matches TRBD1 (5 bases). V was pared by 0 bases and J by 10 bases, with 14 bases between. Germline V lookup: CDR1 SGHNT, CDR2 YYREEE (reference sequence). This CDR3 has 13 residues. For the CDR3, the DNA is TGTGCCAGCAGCTTGGGGACACGGAGAGAACAGTACTTC. It encodes CASSLGTRREQYF.

The CDR3 loop reads CASSLAGGAVGNTIYF. DNA for the CDR3: TGTGCCAGCAGTTTGGCAGGGGGCGCAGTAGGAAACACCATATATTTT. The V call is TRBV28, the J call TRBJ1-3; the match to TRBD1 covers 8 bases. CDR3 length equals 16 residues. Trimming removed 3 bases from V and 4 bases from J; junction bases left unmatched: 8. From germline, CDR1 is MDHEN and CDR2 SYDVKM. The full variable domain, in which reference TRBV28 and TRBJ1-3 provide the parts outside the CDR3, is DVKVTQSSRYLVKRTGEKVFLECVQDMDHENMFWYRQDPGLGLRLIYFSYDVKMKEKGDIPEGYSVSREKKERFSLILESASTNQTSMYLCASSLAGGAVGNTIYFGEGSWLTVV.